This T cell receptor (beta chain) was found in a study of OX40 agonist ivuxolimab in advanced cancers. Study at large: Of the participants, approximately 38% had some prior anti-PD-1, anti-PD-L1 or anti-CTLA-4 therapy, which was allowed.

Findings of the study overall: CD4+ and CD8+ T cells in blood underwent clonal expansion by week 6 at 0.1 to 3.0 mg/kg.

Details on this clone: Its antigen remains unknown.

Method: immunoSEQ multiplex PCR; TCRdb's copy keeps in-frame clones and lacks some. Here the sample spans about 130,000 clones, approximately 90% being singletons. The V gene lost 6 bases and the J gene lost 4 bases, with 15 bases spanning the gap. This CDR3 region has 14 residues. Germline lookup yields CDR1 MDHEN and CDR2 SYDVKM. Blood draws occurred at baseline, cycle 4 day 1, and cycle 7 day 1. This specimen consisted of CD4+ or CD8+ T cells sorted from blood, obtained in a trial of the OX40 agonist ivuxolimab. V and J are TRBV28 and TRBJ1-1, with D unresolved. This clonotype was obtained from an adult with an advanced solid tumor such as melanoma, head and neck, liver or kidney cancer. In DNA, the CDR3 is TGTGCCAGCAGAAGCCCCCCTGAGGGCACTGAAGCTTTCTTT. This sequence encodes CASRSPPEGTEAFF.